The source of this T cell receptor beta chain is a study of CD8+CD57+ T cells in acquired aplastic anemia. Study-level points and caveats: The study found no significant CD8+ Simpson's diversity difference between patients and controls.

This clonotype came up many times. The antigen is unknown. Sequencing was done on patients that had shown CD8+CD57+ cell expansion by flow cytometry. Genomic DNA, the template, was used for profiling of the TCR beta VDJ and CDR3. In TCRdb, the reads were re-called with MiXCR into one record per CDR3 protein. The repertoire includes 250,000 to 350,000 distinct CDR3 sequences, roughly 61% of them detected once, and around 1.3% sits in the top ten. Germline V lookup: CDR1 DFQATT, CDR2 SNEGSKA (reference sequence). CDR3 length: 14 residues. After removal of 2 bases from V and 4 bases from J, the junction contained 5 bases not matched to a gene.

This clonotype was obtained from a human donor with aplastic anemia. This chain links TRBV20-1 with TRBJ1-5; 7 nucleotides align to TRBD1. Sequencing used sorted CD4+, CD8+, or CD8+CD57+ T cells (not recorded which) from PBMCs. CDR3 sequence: CSARPGQPNQPQHF. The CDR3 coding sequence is TGCAGTGCTAGACCGGGACAGCCGAATCAGCCCCAGCATTTT.